Presented here are 31 T cell receptor beta chains from one specimen sequenced in a study of cytomegalovirus exposure and HLA in healthy donors. PCR involved 60 Vbeta and 13 Jbeta primers. This table comes from immunoSEQ multiplex PCR, and its TCRdb copy is limited to in-frame clones, with some not included. The sample lists around 140,000 clones; over 60% were seen once. The sample was PBMCs. These receptors were taken from a woman in her sixties or seventies in good health and CMV-seronegative.

Note on this clone: Other DNA sequences in this specimen translate into the identical CDR3. V is TRBV7-9 and J is TRBJ1-1; perhaps TRBD1 as D (5 bases). Germline V gives CDR1 SEHNR, CDR2 FQNEAQ (reference sequence). Trimming left V 1 base short and J 2 bases short, with 8 bases between. The length of the CDR3 is 14 residues. The CDR3 DNA reads as TGTGCCAGCAGCTTAGGACAGACCAACACTGAAGCTTTCTTT. Translated, it gives CASSLGQTNTEAFF.

The chain links TRBV6-1 to TRBJ2-1; a possible D gene is TRBD2 (6 bases). This CDR3 is built from 11 residues. CDR1 and CDR2 from the germline V gene are MNHNS and SASEGT. Trimming shortened V by 5 bases and J by 12 bases, and 11 bases separated the two germline ends. CDR3 sequence: CASSPGLGQFF. Here the CDR3 DNA reads TGTGCCAGCAGTCCGGGACTCGGGCAGTTCTTC.

The chain recombines TRBV27 with TRBJ2-7; a possible D gene is TRBD1 (5 bases). Germline CDR1 and CDR2: MNHEY and SMNVEV (reference sequence). V lost 3 bases, J lost 0 bases, and 12 bases lay in between. The CDR3 loop spans 15 amino acids. In DNA, the CDR3 is TGTGCCAGCAGTTTTAGGGGTTCCCTCTCCTACGAGCAGTACTTC. Amino acid sequence: CASSFRGSLSYEQYF.

The rearrangement joins TRBV7-3 to TRBJ2-5; the D gene is possibly TRBD2 (6 bases). There are 13 residues in the CDR3. The germline V gene encodes CDR1 SGHTA and CDR2 FQGTGA. V lost 2 bases and J lost 5, with 9 bases in between. The CDR3 region is CASSLGTAETQYF. The DNA for the CDR3 is TGTGCCAGCAGCTTAGGGACTGCGGAGACCCAGTACTTC.

The table lists this clone with a few counts. The chain employs TRBV28 and TRBJ1-2, with 11 bases matching TRBD1. Germline V CDR1 and CDR2: MDHEN, SYDVKM. The CDR3 has 13 residues. V shed 6 bases, J shed 8 bases, and the junction held 5 bases outside the gene matches. The CDR3 protein is CASRMGQGGGYTF. CDR3 coding DNA: TGTGCCAGCAGGATGGGACAGGGGGGAGGCTACACCTTC.

The rearrangement uses TRBV28 and TRBJ1-4; TRBD1 matches at 7 bases. The V segment lost 6 bases and the J segment 4 bases; nucleotides outside the gene matches: 8. This CDR3 region has 15 residues. Germline loops: CDR1 MDHEN, CDR2 SYDVKM. In DNA, the CDR3 is TGTGCCAGCAGCGATCCGGGACAGATTAATGAAAAACTGTTTTTT. This codes for CASSDPGQINEKLFF.

This chain links TRBV2 with TRBJ2-1, with 10 bases identical to TRBD1. Germline lookup yields CDR1 SNHLY and CDR2 FYNNEI. The CDR3 contains 15 residues. With V trimmed by 5 bases and J by 9 bases, 10 bases remained unmatched. CDR3 sequence (DNA): TGTGCCAGCAGTCTCAGACAGGGGGCAATTATTGAGCAGTTCTTC. Translating gives CASSLRQGAIIEQFF.

In this sample, this clone turned up a few times. This sequence joins TRBV5-4 and TRBJ1-4; TRBD1 matches at 10 bases. V was pared by 4 bases and J by 6 bases, with 12 bases of the junction left unmatched. This CDR3 contains 17 residues. Germline CDR1 SGHNT, CDR2 YYREEE (reference sequence). Written as DNA, the CDR3 is TGTGCCAGCAGCCCCTCCCCGGGACAGGGGCAACATGAAAAACTGTTTTTT. It specifies CASSPSPGQGQHEKLFF.

V is TRBV28 and J is TRBJ1-4; TRBD1 might be the D (6 bases). V lost 7 bases, J lost 8 bases, and 17 bases lay in between. CDR1 is MDHEN, CDR2 SYDVKM, per germline. The CDR3 loop spans 14 amino acids. CDR3 sequence (DNA): TGTGCCAGCACTCCGGGACAAAATCGGGAAAAACTGTTTTTT. Translating gives CASTPGQNREKLFF.

The rearrangement links TRBV7-2 to TRBJ1-2, with D possibly being TRBD1 (5 bases). The V gene's germline CDR1 is SGHTA and CDR2 FQGNSA. V lost 2 bases and J 7 bases, leaving 17 bases between the germline ends. The CDR3 length is 15 residues. For the CDR3, the DNA is TGTGCCAGCAGCTTATTTCTAGGGCAGGGTGGTGGCTACACCTTC. The encoded protein is CASSLFLGQGGGYTF.

The V gene is TRBV11-2, the J gene TRBJ2-5, with 12 nucleotides matching TRBD2. This CDR3 contains 16 residues. Germline CDR1 and CDR2: SGHAT and FQNNGV. J was trimmed by 5 bases and V by 1 base; bases with no gene match: 5. The CDR3 is CASSLGTSGGLETQYF. The CDR3 DNA reads TGTGCCAGCAGCTTAGGCACTAGCGGGGGGCTTGAGACCCAGTACTTC.

The chain couples TRBV11-2 to TRBJ2-7; 9 bases align to TRBD2. Germline CDR1 reads SGHAT; CDR2 reads FQNNGV. This CDR3 comprises 15 residues. V was pared by 1 base and J by 4 bases, with 5 bases of the junction left unmatched. CDR3 sequence: CASSLVAGGSYEQYF. The CDR3 region has the DNA TGTGCCAGCAGCTTAGTGGCGGGGGGGTCGTACGAGCAGTACTTC.

V gene TRBV10-1 combines with J gene TRBJ2-7; D might be TRBD2 (6 bases). This CDR3 region has 13 residues. CDR1 and CDR2 (germline): WNHNN, SYGVQD (reference sequence). V gave up 8 bases and J gave up 4 bases, with 15 bases separating them. CDR3 DNA sequence: TGCGCCAGCTGGAGGGAGAGCCTTTACGAGCAGTACTTC. Residues: CASWRESLYEQYF.

This clone was recorded once. The chain's CDR3 is CASSPAGTHEQYF. CDR3 bases: TGTGCCAGCAGTCCGGCGGGGACCCACGAGCAGTACTTC. The chain couples TRBV28 to TRBJ2-7; tentative D call: TRBD2 (6 bases). Trimming shortened V by 5 bases and J by 5 bases, and 13 bases separated the two germline ends. This CDR3 has 13 residues. The germline CDR1 and CDR2 sequences are MDHEN and SYDVKM.

The gene calls are TRBV28 and TRBJ2-5; 9 nucleotides align to TRBD1. The CDR3 runs to 14 residues. The germline V gene has CDR1 MDHEN and CDR2 SYDVKM. Unmatched junction bases numbered 7, after V lost 6 bases and J lost 5 bases. CDR3 DNA: TGTGCCAGCAGATCTGGGACAGGGTTGGAGACCCAGTACTTC. It is translated as CASRSGTGLETQYF.

The chain couples TRBV7-2 to TRBJ1-5; D is undetermined. Germline V gene sequence: CDR1 SGHTA, CDR2 FQGNSA. Trimming stripped 1 base from V and 1 base from J, with 11 bases between. The CDR3 has 16 residues. Written as DNA, the CDR3 is TGTGCCAGCAGCTTAGGCGGTGCGGGGAGCAATCAGCCCCAGCATTTT. It specifies CASSLGGAGSNQPQHF.

The J gene is TRBJ2-6, the V gene TRBV6-1; TRBD1 aligns across 7 bases. CDR1 and CDR2 from the germline V gene are MNHNS and SASEGT. The CDR3 is 17 amino acids. V shed 3 bases, J shed 4 bases, and the junction held 9 bases outside the gene matches. The CDR3 spells CASSEGLQGWGANVLTF. CDR3 bases: TGTGCCAGCAGTGAGGGTCTACAGGGGTGGGGGGCCAACGTCCTGACTTTC.

This clone was seen only once. This chain connects TRBV15 to TRBJ2-3; D unclear. CDR1 and CDR2 (germline): LNHNV, YYDKDF (reference sequence). V was shortened by 0 bases and J by 6 bases, with 10 bases between the two germline ends. CDR3 length: 14 amino acids. The CDR3 reads CATSREPQMDTQYF. The CDR3 DNA is TGTGCCACCAGCAGAGAGCCACAGATGGATACGCAGTATTTT. The variable domain in full, with the rest retrieved from reference TRBV15 and TRBJ2-3, is DAMVIQNPRYQVTQFGKPVTLSCSQTLNHNVMYWYQQKSSQAPKLLFHYYDKDFNNEADTPDNFQSRRPNTSFCFLDIRSPGLGDTAMYLCATSREPQMDTQYFGPGTRLTVL.

This clone was seen a handful of times. The CDR3 nucleotides read TGTGCTAGTGGGGCTACAGGGGGGAACCAGCCCCAGCATTTT. Translating gives CASGATGGNQPQHF. V is TRBV12-5 and J is TRBJ1-5; 8 positions match TRBD1. V trimming: 6 bases; J trimming: 7 bases; junction bases outside the gene matches: 8. This CDR3 comprises 14 residues. Germline V lookup: CDR1 LGHNT, CDR2 FRNRAP.

The chain carries TRBV18 and TRBJ1-5; 7 nucleotides match TRBD1. The CDR3 length is 15 residues. The V and J ends lost 4 bases and 4 bases, in that order; junction bases with no gene match: 7. Germline lookup yields CDR1 KGHSH and CDR2 LQKENI. DNA for the CDR3: TGTGCCAGCTCACACGACAGGGATTTAAATCAGCCCCAGCATTTT. Translated: CASSHDRDLNQPQHF.

The chain carries TRBV27 and TRBJ2-7; no reliable D call. Per the germline V gene, CDR1 is MNHEY and CDR2 is SMNVEV (reference sequence). The CDR3 loop spans 14 amino acids. Between the trimmed V and J ends, which lost 2 bases and 3 bases, there was a span of 11 bases. CDR3 protein: CASSLRSTGYEQYF. The CDR3 coding sequence is TGTGCCAGCAGTTTAAGGAGTACGGGCTACGAGCAGTACTTC.

The CDR3 protein is CASTRGGSGGPYEQYF. The CDR3 region has the DNA TGTGCCAGCACCCGGGGCGGTAGCGGGGGCCCATACGAGCAGTACTTC. The chain couples TRBV5-6 to TRBJ2-7; 9 nucleotides align to TRBD2. V shed 6 bases, J shed 4 bases, and the junction held 14 bases outside the gene matches. CDR3 size: 16 residues. The germline CDR1 and CDR2 sequences are SGHDT and YYEEEE.

This clone was seen a few times. This chain joins TRBV6-5 and TRBJ1-4; 7 bases map to TRBD1. The CDR3 is made up of 14 amino acids. Germline assignment: CDR1 MNHEY and CDR2 SVGAGI. V trimming: 6 bases; J trimming: 14 bases; junction bases outside the gene matches: 15. The chain's CDR3 is CASSATGASLSLFF. The CDR3 nucleotides read TGTGCCAGCAGCGCCACAGGGGCCTCCTTATCTCTGTTTTTT.

This clone was seen a handful of times. The chain carries TRBV5-5 and TRBJ1-1, with a weak D call TRBD1 (6 bases). V was cut by 4 bases and J by 4 bases, with 14 bases left in between. CDR3 length: 14 amino acids. Germline lookup yields CDR1 SGHKS and CDR2 YYEKEE (reference sequence). The CDR3 sequence: CASSLGGLVTEAFF. CDR3 coding DNA: TGTGCCAGCAGCCTCGGGGGGCTAGTCACTGAAGCTTTCTTT.

The chain couples TRBV9 to TRBJ2-5; D possibly corresponds to TRBD2 (5 bases). This CDR3 is built from 13 residues. Trimming pared 4 bases from V and 2 bases from J, leaving 9 bases between. CDR1 and CDR2 (germline): SGDLS, YYNGEE. For the CDR3, the DNA is TGTGCCAGCAGCCCCCGAGGGCAAGAGACCCAGTACTTC. Translated: CASSPRGQETQYF. Full variable domain (remainder filled in from reference TRBV9 and TRBJ2-5): DSGVTQTPKHLITATGQRVTLRCSPRSGDLSVYWYQQSLDQGLQFLIQYYNGEERAKGNILERFSAQQFPDLHSELNLSSLELGDSALYFCASSPRGQETQYFGPGTRLLVL.

This chain links TRBV5-5 with TRBJ2-3; weak D call: TRBD1 (5 bases). The CDR3 spans 16 residues. Germline CDR1 and CDR2: SGHKS and YYEKEE (reference sequence). Deletions cut 3 bases from V and 0 bases from J, with 14 bases between. The CDR3 loop reads CASSSPTDSSTDTQYF. The CDR3 DNA reads TGTGCCAGCAGCTCCCCGACAGACTCTAGCACAGATACGCAGTATTTT.

The rearrangement joins TRBV7-8 to TRBJ2-3; TRBD2 might be the D (6 bases). With 1 base removed from V and 1 base from J, the gap between germline ends came to 9 bases. Germline lookup yields CDR1 SGHVS and CDR2 FQNEAQ. This CDR3 is built from 15 residues. The DNA of the CDR3 is TGTGCCAGCAGCTTAGAGCAGCGGGGCACAGATACGCAGTATTTT. Translated, it gives CASSLEQRGTDTQYF.

Notes on this clone: The sample carries other DNA sequences with the same CDR3. This chain connects TRBV27 to TRBJ2-7; 10 nucleotides align to TRBD1. Germline V gene lookup returns CDR1 MNHEY and CDR2 SMNVEV (reference sequence). V gave up 5 bases and J gave up 3 bases; unmatched junction bases: 4. The CDR3 covers 14 residues. The CDR3 region has the DNA TGTGCCAGCAGTACAAGGACAGGGGGCTACGAGCAGTACTTC. The encoded protein is CASSTRTGGYEQYF.

The chain has TRBV6-1 and TRBJ2-3; 7 positions match TRBD2. Germline V gives CDR1 MNHNS, CDR2 SASEGT. The CDR3 sequence is 14 residues long. Trimming removed 0 bases from V and 3 bases from J; junction bases left unmatched: 0. The CDR3 region is CASSEAGGTDTQYF. The CDR3 bases are TGTGCCAGCAGTGAAGCGGGAGGGACAGATACGCAGTATTTT.

The chain carries TRBV5-6 and TRBJ1-3, with TRBD1 matching over 8 bases. The CDR3 runs to 17 residues. V trimming: 1 base; J trimming: 4 bases; junction bases outside the gene matches: 10. Germline V gene data show CDR1 as SGHDT and CDR2 as YYEEEE. This chain's CDR3 is CASSLNLDRVGGNTIYF. The CDR3, as DNA: TGTGCCAGCAGCTTGAACCTGGACAGGGTCGGCGGAAACACCATATATTTT.

The chain combines TRBV15 with TRBJ1-1; 8 bases line up with TRBD1. Germline values: CDR1 LNHNV, CDR2 YYDKDF (reference sequence). This CDR3 is 15 amino acids long. V lost 5 bases and J lost 4; bases outside the gene matches: 9. DNA of the CDR3: TGTGCCACCAGCTTGGACAGGGCCGGCGGCACTGAAGCTTTCTTT. It specifies CATSLDRAGGTEAFF.